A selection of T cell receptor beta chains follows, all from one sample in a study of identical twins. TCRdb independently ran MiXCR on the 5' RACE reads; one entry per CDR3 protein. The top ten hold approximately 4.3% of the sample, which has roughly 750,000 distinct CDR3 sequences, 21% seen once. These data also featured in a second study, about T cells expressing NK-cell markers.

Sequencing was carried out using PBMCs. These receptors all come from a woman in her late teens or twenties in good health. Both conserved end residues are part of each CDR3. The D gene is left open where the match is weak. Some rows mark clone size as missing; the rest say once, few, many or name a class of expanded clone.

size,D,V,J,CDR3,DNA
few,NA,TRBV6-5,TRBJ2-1,CASSYSPTLRNNEQFF,TGTGCCAGCAGTTACTCTCCTACCCTTCGAAACAATGAGCAGTTCTTC
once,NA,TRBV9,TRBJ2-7,CASSEGLGAREQYF,TGTGCCAGCAGCGAAGGGCTTGGGGCCCGGGAGCAGTACTTC
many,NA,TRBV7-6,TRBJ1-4,CASSSSLRLFF,TGTGCCAGCAGCAGCAGCCTGAGGCTGTTTTTT
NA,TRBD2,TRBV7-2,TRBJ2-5,CASSLTGTSAGTQYF,TGTGCCAGCAGCCTCACCGGGACTAGCGCGGGGACCCAGTACTTC
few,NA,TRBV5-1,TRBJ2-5,CASRPSNYQETQYF,TGCGCAAGCAGGCCCTCTAATTACCAAGAGACCCAGTACTTC
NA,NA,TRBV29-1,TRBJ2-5,CSVEEGSQETQYF,TGCAGCGTTGAAGAGGGGTCCCAAGAGACCCAGTACTTC
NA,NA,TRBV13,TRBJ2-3,CASSPPGRGHTQYF,TGTGCCAGCAGCCCGCCCGGGAGGGGGCATACGCAGTATTTT
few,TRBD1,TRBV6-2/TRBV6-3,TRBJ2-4,CASSSTGTGGIQYF,TGTGCCAGCAGTTCAACCGGGACAGGTGGCATTCAGTACTTC
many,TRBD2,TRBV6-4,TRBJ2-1,CASSDSWTSSYNEQFF,TGTGCCAGCAGTGACTCCTGGACTAGCTCCTACAATGAGCAGTTCTTC
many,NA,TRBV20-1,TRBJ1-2,CSARGRGWSYTF,TGCAGTGCCCGCGGAAGGGGCTGGAGCTACACCTTC
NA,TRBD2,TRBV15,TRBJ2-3,CATTQRSSGRALSTDTQYF,TGTGCCACCACCCAGAGATCTAGCGGGAGGGCCCTTAGCACAGATACGCAGTATTTT
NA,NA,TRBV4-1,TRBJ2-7,CASSREGHYEQYF,TGCGCCAGCAGCCGTGAGGGCCACTACGAGCAGTACTTC
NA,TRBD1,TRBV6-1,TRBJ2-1,CASRPPGQGWNEQFF,TGTGCCAGCAGACCTCCGGGACAGGGTTGGAATGAGCAGTTCTTC
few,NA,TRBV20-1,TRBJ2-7,CSARPGVGYEQYF,TGCAGTGCTAGACCAGGGGTAGGTTACGAGCAGTACTTC
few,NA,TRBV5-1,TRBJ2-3,CASSLVNPPDTQYF,TGCGCCAGCAGCTTGGTGAACCCCCCAGATACGCAGTATTTT
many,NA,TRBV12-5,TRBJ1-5,CASVLYSNQPQHF,TGTGCTAGTGTCCTTTATAGCAATCAGCCCCAGCATTTT
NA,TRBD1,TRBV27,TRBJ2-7,CASSSGQGDAYEQYF,TGTGCCAGCAGTTCCGGACAGGGAGACGCTTACGAGCAGTACTTC
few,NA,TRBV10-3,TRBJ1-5,CAIREPGANQPQHF,TGTGCCATCCGAGAGCCAGGAGCTAATCAGCCCCAGCATTTT
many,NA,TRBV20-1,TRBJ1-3,CSARRTGNTIYF,TGCAGTGCTAGAAGAACAGGGAACACCATATATTTT
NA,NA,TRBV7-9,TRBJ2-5,CASSLVGTDFKETQYF,TGTGCCAGCAGCTTAGTTGGGACCGACTTCAAAGAGACCCAGTACTTC
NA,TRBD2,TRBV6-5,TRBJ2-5,CASSYPGTSGKETQYF,TGTGCCAGCAGTTACCCCGGGACTAGCGGGAAAGAGACCCAGTACTTC
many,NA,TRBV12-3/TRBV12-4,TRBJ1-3,CASSLSSPGNTIYF,TGTGCCAGCAGTCTTAGTTCTCCTGGAAACACCATATATTTT
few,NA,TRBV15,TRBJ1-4,CATSLRPPKLFF,TGTGCCACCAGCCTTCGGCCGCCAAAACTGTTTTTT
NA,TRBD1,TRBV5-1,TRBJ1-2,CASSSAPGQLINGYTF,TGCGCCAGCAGTTCAGCCCCGGGACAGCTTATTAATGGCTACACCTTC
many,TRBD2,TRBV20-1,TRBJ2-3,CSATPTSLADTQYF,TGCAGTGCTACGCCGACTAGCTTGGCAGATACGCAGTATTTT
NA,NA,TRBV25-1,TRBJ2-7,CASRVGSSYEQYF,TGTGCCAGTCGGGTCGGCTCCTCCTACGAGCAGTACTTC
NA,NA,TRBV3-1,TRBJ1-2,CASSQEGRQNYGYTF,TGTGCCAGCAGCCAAGAAGGCAGGCAAAACTATGGCTACACCTTC
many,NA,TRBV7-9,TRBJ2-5,CASSFNRVETQYF,TGTGCCAGCAGCTTCAACAGGGTAGAGACCCAGTACTTC
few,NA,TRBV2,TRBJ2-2,CASTERDFAGELFF,TGTGCCAGCACCGAGAGGGATTTCGCCGGGGAGCTGTTTTTT
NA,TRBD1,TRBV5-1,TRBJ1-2,CASSGPGQGSDGYTF,TGCGCCAGCAGCGGACCGGGACAGGGTAGTGATGGCTACACCTTC
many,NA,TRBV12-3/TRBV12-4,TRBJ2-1,CASSSSVSSYNEQFF,TGTGCCAGCAGTTCTAGTGTAAGCTCCTACAATGAGCAGTTCTTC
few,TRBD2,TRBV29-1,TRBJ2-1,CSVHSGGGSYNEQFF,TGCAGCGTCCATAGCGGGGGGGGTTCCTACAATGAGCAGTTCTTC
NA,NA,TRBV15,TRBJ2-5,CATSRDGGLGNRETQYF,TGTGCCACCAGCAGAGATGGGGGACTCGGAAACCGAGAGACCCAGTACTTC
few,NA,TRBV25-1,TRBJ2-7,CASSETNFYEQYF,TGTGCCAGCAGTGAGACCAATTTCTACGAGCAGTACTTC
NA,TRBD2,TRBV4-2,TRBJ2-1,CASSPWTSGGSPYNEQFF,TGTGCCAGCAGCCCCTGGACTAGCGGGGGGTCCCCCTACAATGAGCAGTTCTTC
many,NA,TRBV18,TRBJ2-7,CASSNPMISYEQYF,TGTGCCAGCTCTAACCCGATGATCTCCTACGAGCAGTACTTC
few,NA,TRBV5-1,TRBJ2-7,CASSFGSGNYEQYF,NA
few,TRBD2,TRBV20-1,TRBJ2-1,CSVPSGTSHEQFF,TGCAGTGTCCCATCCGGGACTAGCCATGAGCAGTTCTTC
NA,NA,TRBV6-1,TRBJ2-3,CASRRGAGAASTDTQYF,TGTGCCAGCCGTCGAGGAGCCGGAGCGGCTAGCACAGATACGCAGTATTTT
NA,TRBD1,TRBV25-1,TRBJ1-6,CASSEWETGESPLHF,TGTGCCAGCAGTGAATGGGAGACAGGGGAATCACCCCTCCACTTT
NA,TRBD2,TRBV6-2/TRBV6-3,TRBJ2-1,CASSYVSSGTEQFF,TGTGCCAGCAGTTACGTGAGTAGCGGGACCGAGCAGTTCTTC